A single T cell receptor beta chain is shown here with its context. No cognate antigen has been identified for it. No base-level quality is on record; no much larger clone is a single base apart. TCRbeta CDR3 regions were amplified from genomic DNA by means of the immunoSEQ Assay, a bias-controlled multiplex PCR. In the authors' own workflow: The number of nucleated cells in each sample was estimated by amplification of reference gene primers within the assay. To quantify the absolute abundance of each unique TCRbeta CDR3 rearrangement, sequence reads were collapsed and filtered. Productive Simpson clonality was computed per sample as the square root of Simpson's diversity index over productive rearrangements. In TCRdb, the immuneACCESS table is reduced to in-frame sequences with V and J assigned. These tables do not hold every clone; where another copy was compared, an unresolved V gene accounts for under half, and the others remain unexplained. Clone size and the V and J calls come from that table; the DNA yielded D and trimming. Across this sample there are about 120,000 clones, with approximately 74% seen only once. The ten largest clonotypes hold around 5.5% of the sample.

At the junction V is shortened by 5 bases and J by 5 bases, with 10 bases in between. Its CDR3 holds 13 amino acids, cysteine through phenylalanine. The only DNA kept is the CDR3, 39 bases in frame from the first base. CDR1 and CDR2, looked up from the germline V gene, are SNHLY and FYNNEI. The data stem from a study of blood T cell repertoires in COVID-19 (dated by TCRdb to 2020 to 2021). Notes on the research overall: Samples from collaborators originated in the United States, Italy and Spain and spanned both the acute and convalescent phases of COVID-19. The prospective study material was composed of cDNA or gDNA derived from T cells, B-cell-depleted T cells, or PBMCs. Subjects who had been exposed to COVID-19, were actively infected with it, or had recovered from it provided the deeply sampled blood TCRbeta repertoires that made up the dataset. The repertoires were released in a freely available public database meant as a resource for research on the immune response to SARS-CoV-2. The samples were drawn from two sources: the first 160 participants of the ongoing ImmuneRACE study, and 1,000 to 1,500 subjects contributed by 6 global collaborators. Sample metadata almost always included a de-identified subject ID, COVID-19 status, age in years and sex. Where available, HLA class I and class II types were taken from metadata supplied by the sample provider and were not determined by assay-based typing. Overall results and qualifications from the work: Clinical and demographic metadata were provided uncurated, with the amount varying by source and participant.

Whole blood was collected in K2EDTA tubes by collaborating institutions according to the institutions' own protocols. For TCRbeta analysis, collaborators shipped samples in one of three forms: frozen whole blood, isolated PBMCs, or DNA extracted from either of those sample types. Sequencing used peripheral blood. The chain employs TRBV2 and TRBJ2-1, and the D gene may be TRBD2, 6 bases matching. The source is a man in his 60s with acute or convalescent COVID-19. The CDR3 in this case is CASSRDWNNEQFF. The DNA is TGTGCCAGCAGTCGGGACTGGAACAATGAGCAGTTCTTC.